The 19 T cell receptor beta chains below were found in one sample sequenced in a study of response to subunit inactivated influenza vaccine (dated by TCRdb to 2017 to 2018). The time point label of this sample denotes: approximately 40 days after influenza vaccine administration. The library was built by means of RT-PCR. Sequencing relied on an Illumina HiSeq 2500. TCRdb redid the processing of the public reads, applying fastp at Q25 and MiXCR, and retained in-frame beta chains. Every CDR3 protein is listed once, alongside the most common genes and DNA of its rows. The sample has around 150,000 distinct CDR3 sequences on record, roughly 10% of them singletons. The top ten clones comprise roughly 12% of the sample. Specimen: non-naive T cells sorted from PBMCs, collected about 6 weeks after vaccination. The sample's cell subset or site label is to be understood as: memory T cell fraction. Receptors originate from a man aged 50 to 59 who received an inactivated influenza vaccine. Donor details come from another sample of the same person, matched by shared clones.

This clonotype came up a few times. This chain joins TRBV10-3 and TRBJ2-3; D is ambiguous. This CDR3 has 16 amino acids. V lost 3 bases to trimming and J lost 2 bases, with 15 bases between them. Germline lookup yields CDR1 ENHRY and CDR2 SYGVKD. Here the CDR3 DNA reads TGTGCCATCAGTGATAATATTGGTAGCTCCACAGATACGCAGTATTTT. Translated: CAISDNIGSSTDTQYF.

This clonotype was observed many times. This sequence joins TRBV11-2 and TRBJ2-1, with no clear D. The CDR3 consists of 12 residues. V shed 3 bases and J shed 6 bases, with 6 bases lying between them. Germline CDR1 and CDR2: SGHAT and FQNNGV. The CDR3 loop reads CASSFGLNEQFF. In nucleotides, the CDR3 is TGTGCCAGCAGCTTTGGCCTCAATGAGCAGTTCTTC.

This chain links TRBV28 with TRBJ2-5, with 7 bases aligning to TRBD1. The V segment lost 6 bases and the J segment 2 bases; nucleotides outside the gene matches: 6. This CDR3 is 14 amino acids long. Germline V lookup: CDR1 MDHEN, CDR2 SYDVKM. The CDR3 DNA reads TGTGCCAGCAGCGATTGGGGACAGCAAGAGACCCAGTACTTC. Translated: CASSDWGQQETQYF.

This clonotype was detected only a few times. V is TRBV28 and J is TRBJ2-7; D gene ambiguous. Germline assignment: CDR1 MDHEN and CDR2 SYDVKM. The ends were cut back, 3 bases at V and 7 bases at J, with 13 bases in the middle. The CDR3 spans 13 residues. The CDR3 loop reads CASSFPASREQYF. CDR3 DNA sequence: TGTGCCAGCAGTTTTCCCGCCTCCAGGGAGCAGTACTTC.

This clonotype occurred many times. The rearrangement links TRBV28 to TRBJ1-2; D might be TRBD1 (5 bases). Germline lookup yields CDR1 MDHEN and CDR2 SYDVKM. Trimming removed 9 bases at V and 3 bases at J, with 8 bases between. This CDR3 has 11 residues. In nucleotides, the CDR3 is TGTGCCAGTCAGGGCGACTATGGCTACACCTTC. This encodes CASQGDYGYTF.

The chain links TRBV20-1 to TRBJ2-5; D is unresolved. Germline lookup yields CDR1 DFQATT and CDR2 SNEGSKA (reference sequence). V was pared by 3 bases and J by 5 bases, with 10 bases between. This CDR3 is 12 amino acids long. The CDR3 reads CSASEMVETQYF. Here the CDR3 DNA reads TGCAGTGCTAGTGAGATGGTGGAGACCCAGTACTTC.

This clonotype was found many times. DNA of the CDR3: TGTGCCAGCAGTAAGTGGGACAGGGTGCTCGGGACTGAAGCTTTCTTT. It specifies CASSKWDRVLGTEAFF. This chain joins TRBV12-3 or TRBV12-4 and TRBJ1-1; 9 bases align to TRBD1. Trimming took 5 bases from V and 5 from J; bases not matched to a gene: 12. The CDR3 spans 16 residues.

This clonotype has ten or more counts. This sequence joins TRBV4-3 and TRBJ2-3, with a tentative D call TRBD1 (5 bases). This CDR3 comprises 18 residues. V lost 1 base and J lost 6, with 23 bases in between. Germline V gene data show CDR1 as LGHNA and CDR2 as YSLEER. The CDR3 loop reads CASSQVTAPLGYRDTQYF. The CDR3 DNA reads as TGCGCCAGCAGCCAAGTGACAGCCCCTCTTGGCTATCGGGATACGCAGTATTTT.

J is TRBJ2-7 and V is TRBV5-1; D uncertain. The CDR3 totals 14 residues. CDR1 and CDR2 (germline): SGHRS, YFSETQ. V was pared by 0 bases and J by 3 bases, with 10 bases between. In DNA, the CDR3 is TGCGCCAGCAGCTTGGGACCCACTGGCTACGAGCAGTACTTC. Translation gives CASSLGPTGYEQYF.

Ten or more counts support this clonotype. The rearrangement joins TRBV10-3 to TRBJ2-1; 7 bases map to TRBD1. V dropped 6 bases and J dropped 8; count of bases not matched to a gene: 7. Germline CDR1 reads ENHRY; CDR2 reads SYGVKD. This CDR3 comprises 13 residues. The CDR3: CAISQEQGYEQFF. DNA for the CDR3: TGTGCCATCAGCCAGGAACAGGGGTATGAGCAGTTCTTC.

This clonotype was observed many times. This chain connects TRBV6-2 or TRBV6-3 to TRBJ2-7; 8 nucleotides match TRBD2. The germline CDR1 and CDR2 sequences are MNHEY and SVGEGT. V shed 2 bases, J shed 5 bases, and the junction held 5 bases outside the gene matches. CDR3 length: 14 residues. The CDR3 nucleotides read TGTGCCAGCAGTTACCTCGGGAGGGCCAACGAGCAGTACTTC. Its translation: CASSYLGRANEQYF.

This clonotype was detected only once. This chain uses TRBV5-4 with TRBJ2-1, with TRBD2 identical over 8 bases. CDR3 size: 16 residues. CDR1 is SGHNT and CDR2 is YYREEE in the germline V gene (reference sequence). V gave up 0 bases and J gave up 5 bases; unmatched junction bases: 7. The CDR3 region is CASSLASSGRNNEQFF. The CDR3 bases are TGTGCCAGCAGCTTGGCCTCCAGCGGGAGAAACAATGAGCAGTTCTTC.

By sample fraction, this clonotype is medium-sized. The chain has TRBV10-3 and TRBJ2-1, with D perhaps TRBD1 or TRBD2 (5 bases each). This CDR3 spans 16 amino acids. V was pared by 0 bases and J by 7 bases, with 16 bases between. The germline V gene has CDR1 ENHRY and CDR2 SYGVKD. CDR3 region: CAISESTGGMGNEQFF. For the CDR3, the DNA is TGTGCCATCAGTGAGTCGACTGGGGGAATGGGGAATGAGCAGTTCTTC.

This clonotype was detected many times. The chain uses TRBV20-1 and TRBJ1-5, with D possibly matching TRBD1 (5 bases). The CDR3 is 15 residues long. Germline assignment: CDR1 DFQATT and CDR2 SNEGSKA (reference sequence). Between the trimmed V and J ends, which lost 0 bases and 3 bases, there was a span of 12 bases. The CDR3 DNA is TGCAGTGCTAGAGAGGGCAGGGTGAACAATCAGCCCCAGCATTTT. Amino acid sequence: CSAREGRVNNQPQHF.

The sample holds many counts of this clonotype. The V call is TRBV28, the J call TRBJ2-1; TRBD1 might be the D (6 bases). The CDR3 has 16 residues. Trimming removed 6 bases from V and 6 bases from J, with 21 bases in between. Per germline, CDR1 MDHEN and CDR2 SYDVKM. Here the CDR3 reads CASRPSKTGFVNEQFF. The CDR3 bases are TGTGCCAGCAGACCTTCGAAGACAGGTTTCGTCAATGAGCAGTTCTTC.

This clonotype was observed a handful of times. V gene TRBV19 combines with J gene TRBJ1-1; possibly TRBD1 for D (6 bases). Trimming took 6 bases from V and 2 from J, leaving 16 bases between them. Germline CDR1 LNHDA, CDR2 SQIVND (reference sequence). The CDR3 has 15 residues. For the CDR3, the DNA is TGTGCCAGTAGGACACGACAGGACAAAAACACTGAAGCTTTCTTT. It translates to CASRTRQDKNTEAFF.

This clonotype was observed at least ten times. CDR3 residues: CASSLVTGMRPNEQFF. DNA of the CDR3: TGCGCCAGCAGCTTGGTAACGGGAATGAGGCCCAATGAGCAGTTCTTC. V usage is TRBV5-1 and J usage is TRBJ2-1, with D maybe TRBD2 (5 bases). Deletions cut 0 bases from V and 6 bases from J, with 16 bases between. CDR1 and CDR2 from the germline V gene are SGHRS and YFSETQ. The CDR3 is made up of 16 amino acids.

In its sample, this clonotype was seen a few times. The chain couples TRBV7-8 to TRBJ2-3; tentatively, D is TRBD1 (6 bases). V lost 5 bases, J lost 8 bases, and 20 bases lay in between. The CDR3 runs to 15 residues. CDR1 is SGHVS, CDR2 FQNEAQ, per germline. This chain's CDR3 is CASSLRQAIGGTQYF. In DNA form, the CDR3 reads TGTGCCAGCAGCCTCAGACAGGCCATTGGCGGTACGCAGTATTTT.

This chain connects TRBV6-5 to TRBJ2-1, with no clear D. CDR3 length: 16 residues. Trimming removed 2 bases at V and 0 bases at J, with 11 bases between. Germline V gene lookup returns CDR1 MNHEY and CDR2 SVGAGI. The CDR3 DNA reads TGTGCCAGCAGTTACCCCCCGGCGAGCTCCTACAATGAGCAGTTCTTC. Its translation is CASSYPPASSYNEQFF.